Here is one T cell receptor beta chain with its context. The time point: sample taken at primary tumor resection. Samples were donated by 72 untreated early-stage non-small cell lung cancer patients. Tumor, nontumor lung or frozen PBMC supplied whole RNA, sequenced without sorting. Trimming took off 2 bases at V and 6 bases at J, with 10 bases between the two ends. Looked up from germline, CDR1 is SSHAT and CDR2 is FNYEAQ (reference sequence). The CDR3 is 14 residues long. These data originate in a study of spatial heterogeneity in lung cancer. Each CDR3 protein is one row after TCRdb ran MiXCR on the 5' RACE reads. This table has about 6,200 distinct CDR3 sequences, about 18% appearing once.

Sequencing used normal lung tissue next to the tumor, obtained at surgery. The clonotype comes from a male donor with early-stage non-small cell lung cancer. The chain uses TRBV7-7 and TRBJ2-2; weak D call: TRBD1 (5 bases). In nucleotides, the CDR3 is TGTGCCAGCAGCTTAATTGGGGCCTCCGGGGAGCTGTTTTTT. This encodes CASSLIGASGELFF.